The 23 T cell receptor beta chains reported below all come from one sample, sequenced in a study of identical twins' blood T cells. One entry per CDR3 protein, called by TCRdb with MiXCR from the 5' RACE reads. The sample has roughly 380,000 distinct CDR3 sequences, roughly 30% seen once. Sequenced material: PBMCs. All receptors come from a woman between 18 and 49 years old in good health.

The CDR3 DNA follows: TGTGCCAGCAGCTTTACCGTACGGGCGGGATCACCCAATGAGCAGTTCTTC. This translates into CASSFTVRAGSPNEQFF. The chain recombines TRBV7-9 with TRBJ2-1; D is perhaps TRBD2 (6 bases). Trimming shortened V by 3 bases and J by 6 bases, and 21 bases separated the two germline ends. This CDR3 is built from 17 residues. The germline CDR1 and CDR2 sequences are SEHNR and FQNEAQ (reference sequence).

The V call is TRBV7-9, the J call TRBJ1-3; D unclear. Trimming removed 7 bases at V and 3 bases at J, with 13 bases between. Germline V lookup: CDR1 SEHNR, CDR2 FQNEAQ (reference sequence). The CDR3 covers 14 residues. CDR3 amino acids: CASILDRGGNTIYF. The CDR3, as DNA: TGTGCCAGCATACTGGATCGGGGTGGAAACACCATATATTTT. Complete variable domain (other parts from reference TRBV7-9 and TRBJ1-3): DTGVSQNPRHKITKRGQNVTFRCDPISEHNRLYWYRQTLGQGPEFLTYFQNEAQLEKSRLLSDRFSAERPKGSFSTLEIQRTEQGDSAMYLCASILDRGGNTIYFGEGSWLTVV.

A few counts support this clonotype. The rearrangement joins TRBV5-1 to TRBJ2-1; perhaps TRBD2 as D (6 bases). Germline CDR1 SGHRS, CDR2 YFSETQ. V lost 2 bases and J 1 base, leaving 10 bases between the germline ends. The length of the CDR3 is 15 residues. The CDR3 is CASSFGGNSYNEQFF. CDR3 DNA: TGCGCCAGCAGCTTCGGCGGGAATTCCTACAATGAGCAGTTCTTC.

Many counts were recorded for this clonotype. The chain joins TRBV19 to TRBJ1-1, with D unresolved. CDR1 is LNHDA and CDR2 is SQIVND in the germline V gene (reference sequence). Trimming left V 7 bases short and J 4 bases short, with 13 bases between. CDR3 length: 13 residues. CDR3 protein: CASTVGYGTEAFF. In nucleotides, the CDR3 is TGTGCCAGTACCGTGGGTTATGGCACTGAAGCTTTCTTT.

With regard to this clonotype: The junction departs from germline at one end; a sequencing error may be responsible. V gene TRBV7-6 combines with J gene TRBJ2-2, with 7 bases identical to TRBD2. This CDR3 is 17 amino acids long. Germline V gene data show CDR1 as SGHVS and CDR2 as FNYEAQ. The CDR3 reads CASSLAGGSGNTRELFF. The CDR3 bases are TGTGCCAGCAGCTTAGCAGGCGGGAGCGGAAACACCAGGGAGCTGTTTTTT.

The rearrangement uses TRBV20-1 and TRBJ2-7; D is possibly TRBD1 (6 bases). V shed 5 bases and J shed 0 bases, with 17 bases lying between them. CDR3 length: 15 amino acids. CDR1 and CDR2 (germline): DFQATT, SNEGSKA (reference sequence). The DNA of the CDR3 is TGCAGTGCTTCCCACAGGGTTTCCCTCTCCTACGAGCAGTACTTC. It translates to CSASHRVSLSYEQYF.

This clonotype was counted many times. This sequence joins TRBV7-2 and TRBJ2-3, with unresolved D. Germline assignment: CDR1 SGHTA and CDR2 FQGNSA. V was cut by 5 bases and J by 3 bases, with 9 bases left in between. The CDR3 covers 13 residues. CDR3 DNA sequence: TGTGCCAGCAGCGTCGAAGGTACAGATACGCAGTATTTT. As protein: CASSVEGTDTQYF.

In this sample, this clonotype turned up many times. The chain has TRBV20-1 and TRBJ2-3, with D unresolved. This CDR3 is 13 amino acids long. CDR1 and CDR2 from the germline V gene are DFQATT and SNEGSKA (reference sequence). V lost 6 bases, J lost 7 bases, and 17 bases lay in between. The CDR3 DNA reads TGCAGTGCAATTGCCAATGAGGCCAATACGCAGTATTTT. Its translation is CSAIANEANTQYF.

Comment on this clonotype: Germline is not matched at one junction end, which may reflect a read error. The V and J genes are TRBV20-1 and TRBJ1-1; D is ambiguous. Germline CDR1 DFQATT, CDR2 SNEGSKA (reference sequence). The CDR3 is made up of 14 amino acids. The CDR3, as DNA: TGCAGTACTAGAGACCGGAGGGTAAGGACTGAAGCTTTCTTT. Translated, it gives CSTRDRRVRTEAFF.

This clonotype has more than one count but fewer than ten. The chain employs TRBV20-1 and TRBJ1-2, with unresolved D. V was clipped by 6 bases and J by 3 bases, with 14 bases between them. The length of the CDR3 is 13 residues. Germline CDR1 and CDR2: DFQATT and SNEGSKA (reference sequence). CDR3 coding DNA: TGCAGTGCGCCTACGACTACCTACTATGGCTACACCTTC. This sequence encodes CSAPTTTYYGYTF.

The chain uses TRBV10-3 and TRBJ2-7, with 7 bases lining up with TRBD1. This CDR3 has 13 amino acids. Per germline, CDR1 ENHRY and CDR2 SYGVKD. J lost 6 bases, V lost 3 bases, and 5 bases had no gene match. The chain's CDR3 is CAISDQTGTEQYF. The CDR3, as DNA: TGTGCCATCAGTGATCAGACAGGGACCGAGCAGTACTTC.

In this sample, this clonotype turned up many times. The rearrangement uses TRBV2 and TRBJ1-2; D is ambiguous. CDR1 is SNHLY and CDR2 is FYNNEI in the germline V gene. The CDR3 is 12 amino acids. The V and J ends lost 4 bases and 8 bases respectively, with 11 bases between them. CDR3 in amino acids: CASSVYKGGYTF. Written as DNA, the CDR3 is TGTGCCAGCAGTGTTTACAAGGGCGGCTACACCTTC.

The chain recombines TRBV5-1 with TRBJ2-1; 7 bases map to TRBD2. This CDR3 contains 15 residues. V was pared by 2 bases and J by 2 bases, with 4 bases of the junction left unmatched. Germline values: CDR1 SGHRS, CDR2 YFSETQ. The CDR3 region has the DNA TGCGCCAGCAGCTTAGAGGGAGGGGCCTACAATGAGCAGTTCTTC. This encodes CASSLEGGAYNEQFF. Together with reference TRBV5-1 and TRBJ2-1, the CDR3 gives the full variable domain: KAGVTQTPRYLIKTRGQQVTLSCSPISGHRSVSWYQQTPGQGLQFLFEYFSETQRNKGNFPGRFSGRQFSNSRSEMNVSTLELGDSALYLCASSLEGGAYNEQFFGPGTRLTVL.

This chain uses TRBV6-1 with TRBJ1-1; D uncertain. Trimming shortened V by 8 bases and J by 1 base, and 11 bases separated the two germline ends. Germline V gene data show CDR1 as MNHNS and CDR2 as SASEGT. The CDR3 runs to 13 residues. CDR3 DNA sequence: TGTGCCAGCCCCCCTGGGGAGAACACTGAAGCTTTCTTT. Its protein is CASPPGENTEAFF.

The chain uses TRBV15 and TRBJ1-6; TRBD1 is a possible D gene (5 bases). Per germline, CDR1 LNHNV and CDR2 YYDKDF (reference sequence). With 1 base removed from V and 5 bases from J, the gap between germline ends came to 12 bases. The CDR3 has 16 amino acids. In nucleotides, the CDR3 is TGTGCCACCAGCAGAGCGGGCGGGACTAATAATTCACCCCTCCACTTT. Protein sequence: CATSRAGGTNNSPLHF.

This clonotype was observed a handful of times. The genes are TRBV7-9 and TRBJ2-7; 7 bases map to TRBD1. The CDR3 is made up of 14 amino acids. J gave up 5 bases and V 5 bases, and 9 bases lay outside the gene matches. CDR1 SEHNR and CDR2 FQNEAQ come from the germline V gene (reference sequence). CDR3 nucleotides: TGTGCCAGCAGCCCCGGACAGGTGCTTAACGAGCAGTACTTC. It codes for CASSPGQVLNEQYF.

This clonotype has more than one count but fewer than ten. V is TRBV11-1 and J is TRBJ2-3; 8 nucleotides agree with TRBD1. With V trimmed by 1 base and J by 0 bases, 3 bases remained unmatched. The CDR3 length is 16 residues. The V gene's germline CDR1 is SGHAT and CDR2 FQDESV (reference sequence). In DNA form, the CDR3 reads TGTGCCAGCAGCTTAGGAGGACAGGGAAGCACAGATACGCAGTATTTT. It codes for CASSLGGQGSTDTQYF.

This chain uses TRBV7-2 with TRBJ2-2; D is possibly TRBD2 (5 bases). Germline assignment: CDR1 SGHTA and CDR2 FQGNSA. Trimming took off 8 bases at V and 6 bases at J, with 13 bases between the two ends. This CDR3 comprises 13 residues. In DNA, the CDR3 is TGTGCCAGCTCGCTTCCGGGATCCGGGGAGCTGTTTTTT. Protein sequence: CASSLPGSGELFF.

This clonotype occurred a few times. The chain uses TRBV20-1 and TRBJ1-5; D is possibly TRBD1 (6 bases). V shed 1 base and J shed 1 base, with 8 bases lying between them. Germline V CDR1 and CDR2: DFQATT, SNEGSKA (reference sequence). CDR3 length: 14 residues. The CDR3 sequence: CSARVQGSNQPQHF. Here the CDR3 DNA reads TGCAGTGCTAGAGTGCAGGGGAGCAATCAGCCCCAGCATTTT.

This clonotype has only a few counts. The chain carries TRBV11-3 and TRBJ1-1; no definite D call. The germline V gene encodes CDR1 SGHNT and CDR2 YENEEA. V shed 5 bases and J shed 3 bases, with 10 bases lying between them. There are 13 residues in the CDR3. CDR3 coding DNA: TGTGCCAGCAGCCCCTCCTGGGACACTGAAGCTTTCTTT. This gives the protein CASSPSWDTEAFF.

This clonotype was seen only a few times. The chain has TRBV7-2 and TRBJ1-3; D perhaps matches TRBD1 (5 bases). The V end was cut by 5 bases, the J end by 0 bases, with 11 bases between. This CDR3 spans 15 amino acids. Germline CDR1 and CDR2: SGHTA and FQGNSA. This chain's CDR3 is CASSQGTFSGNTIYF. DNA of the CDR3: TGTGCCAGCAGCCAAGGGACCTTCTCTGGAAACACCATATATTTT.

The chain couples TRBV7-9 to TRBJ2-4, with 7 bases fitting TRBD2. V dropped 4 bases and J dropped 2; count of bases not matched to a gene: 2. The CDR3 loop spans 14 amino acids. Germline values: CDR1 SEHNR, CDR2 FQNEAQ (reference sequence). The DNA of the CDR3 is TGTGCCAGCAGCTGGGGGGGAACCAAAAACATTCAGTACTTC. Encoded protein: CASSWGGTKNIQYF.

J is TRBJ1-3 and V is TRBV13; unclear D gene. Trimming took 6 bases from V and 4 from J, leaving 13 bases between them. The CDR3 has 14 residues. From germline, CDR1 is PRHDT and CDR2 FYEKMQ (reference sequence). The CDR3 loop is CASSRPTSGNTIYF. The CDR3, as DNA: TGTGCCAGCAGTCGCCCGACTTCGGGAAACACCATATATTTT.